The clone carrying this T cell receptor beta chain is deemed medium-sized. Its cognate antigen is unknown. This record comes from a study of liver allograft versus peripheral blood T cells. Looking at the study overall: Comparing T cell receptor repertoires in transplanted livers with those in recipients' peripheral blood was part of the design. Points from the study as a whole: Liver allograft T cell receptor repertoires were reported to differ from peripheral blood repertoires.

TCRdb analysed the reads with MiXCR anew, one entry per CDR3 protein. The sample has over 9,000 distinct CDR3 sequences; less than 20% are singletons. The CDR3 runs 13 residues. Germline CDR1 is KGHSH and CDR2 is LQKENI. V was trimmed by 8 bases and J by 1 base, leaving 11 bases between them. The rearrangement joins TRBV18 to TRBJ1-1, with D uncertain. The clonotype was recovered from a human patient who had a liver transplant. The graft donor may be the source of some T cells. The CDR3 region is CASSPLRNTEAFF. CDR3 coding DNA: TGTGCCAGCAGCCCCCTGAGGAACACTGAAGCTTTCTTT.